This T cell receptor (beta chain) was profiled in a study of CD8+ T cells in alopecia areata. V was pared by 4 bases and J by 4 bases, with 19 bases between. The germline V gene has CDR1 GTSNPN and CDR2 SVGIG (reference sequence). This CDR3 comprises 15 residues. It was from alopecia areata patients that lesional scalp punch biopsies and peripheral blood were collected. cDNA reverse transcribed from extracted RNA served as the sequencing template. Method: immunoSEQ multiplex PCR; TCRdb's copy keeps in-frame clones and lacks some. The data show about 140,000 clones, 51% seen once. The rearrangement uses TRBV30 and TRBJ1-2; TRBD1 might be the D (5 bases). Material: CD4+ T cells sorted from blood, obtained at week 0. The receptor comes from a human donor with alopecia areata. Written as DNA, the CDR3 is TGTGCCTGGATCCGGGACGCCGCCCTAGGCTATGGCTACACCTTC. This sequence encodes CAWIRDAALGYGYTF.